This T cell receptor beta chain came from a study of T cells after somatic rescue of genetic block (dated by TCRdb to the early 2020s). With respect to the entire study: What the study looked at was long-term robustness, specifically in a T-cell system that came about through somatic rescue of a genetic block in T-cell development.

In the case of this clone: Its antigen remains unidentified. One base away there is no much larger clone; base qualities are not given.

V is reduced by 1 base and J by 4 bases, leaving a spacing of 11 bases between them. CDR1 and CDR2, looked up from the germline V gene, are SGHDT and YYEEEE. The CDR3 runs 14 amino acids, cysteine and phenylalanine included. The sequence is cut down to CDR3 DNA, 42 bases in frame from base 1. Libraries were constructed by the immunoSEQ multiplex PCR assay. TCRdb re-hosts the immuneACCESS table, in-frame sequences only. Its copies lack some clones; in the studies checked, an unresolved V gene accounts for under half of them, and the cause for the rest is not known. The sample records about 72,000 clones, more than 75% of which are singletons. The ten largest clones add up to approximately 2.7% of the sample.

This TCR was recovered from a man aged 30 to 39. The V gene is TRBV5-6 and the J gene is TRBJ1-2; the D gene is not confidently resolved. Sequencing was performed on peripheral blood mononuclear cells (PBMCs). CDR3 sequence: CASSLTPDGYGYTF. DNA sequence: TGTGCCAGCAGCTTGACTCCGGACGGCTATGGCTACACCTTC.